These 22 T cell receptor beta chains came from one sample sequenced in a study of PD-1 blockade in classical Hodgkin lymphoma. Produced via immunoSEQ multiplex PCR; TCRdb's table is partial and in-frame only. The sample lists more than 15,000 clones, 65% to 80% occurring once. Indicated time point: cycle 4 day 1 (C4D1), after more than five weeks of nivolumab. Every patient relapsed after autologous stem cell transplantation, and brentuximab vedotin exposure varied. The study purified CD4+ T cells from thawed PBMCs using magnetic negative selection. Sequenced material: CD4+ T cells from blood, taken before the fourth cycle of nivolumab. These receptor sequences come from a human donor with classical Hodgkin lymphoma.

The chain carries TRBV11-2 and TRBJ2-2, with 8 bases identical to TRBD2. Germline CDR1 SGHAT, CDR2 FQNNGV. V lost 2 bases and J lost 6; bases outside the gene matches: 5. This CDR3 contains 15 residues. The CDR3 loop reads CASSLIPGGSGELFF. CDR3 nucleotides: TGTGCCAGCAGCTTAATTCCGGGAGGGTCCGGGGAGCTGTTTTTT.

This chain links TRBV11-2 with TRBJ2-1; D might be TRBD1 or TRBD2, each matching 6 bases. The V end lost 4 bases, the J end lost 0 bases, and 13 bases lay between the germline ends. CDR1 is SGHAT, CDR2 FQNNGV, per germline. The CDR3 runs to 16 residues. This CDR3 reads CASSWGAGNSYNEQFF. The CDR3 DNA is TGTGCCAGCAGCTGGGGGGCGGGGAACTCCTACAATGAGCAGTTCTTC. Supplemented by reference TRBV11-2 and TRBJ2-1, the full variable domain reads EAGVAQSPRYKIIEKRQSVAFWCNPISGHATLYWYQQILGQGPKLLIQFQNNGVVDDSQLPKDRFSAERLKGVDSTLKIQPAKLEDSAVYLCASSWGAGNSYNEQFFGPGTRLTVL.

V gene TRBV7-9 combines with J gene TRBJ2-5; TRBD2 might be the D (7 bases). The germline V gene encodes CDR1 SEHNR and CDR2 FQNEAQ (reference sequence). Trimming pared 8 bases from V and 2 bases from J, leaving 12 bases between. This CDR3 is built from 13 residues. The CDR3 reads CASLRGGQETQYF. As DNA, the CDR3 is TGTGCCAGCTTGAGGGGGGGGCAAGAGACCCAGTACTTC.

V usage is TRBV4-1 and J usage is TRBJ1-1, with D possibly being TRBD1 (6 bases). The germline V gene has CDR1 MGHRA and CDR2 YSYEKL. The CDR3 covers 15 residues. Trimming pared 4 bases from V and 1 base from J, leaving 13 bases between. CDR3 nucleotide sequence: TGCGCCAGCAGCCTTACGGGACACCCGAACACTGAAGCTTTCTTT. Translation: CASSLTGHPNTEAFF.

This rearrangement joins TRBV10-3 to TRBJ2-3; a weak D match, TRBD1 (6 bases). CDR3 length equals 15 residues. The V gene's germline CDR1 is ENHRY and CDR2 SYGVKD. V was pared by 6 bases and J by 0 bases, with 13 bases between. For the CDR3, the DNA is TGTGCCATCAGAAAACAGGGATCTAGCACAGATACGCAGTATTTT. Its protein product is CAIRKQGSSTDTQYF.

This clone was found once. Other DNA sequences in this sample translate to the same CDR3. The chain joins TRBV30 to TRBJ2-7; D is perhaps TRBD1 (6 bases). Germline V lookup: CDR1 GTSNPN, CDR2 SVGIG (reference sequence). V gave up 5 bases and J gave up 0 bases, with 11 bases separating them. The CDR3 has 13 amino acids. This CDR3 is CAWGRGGSYEQYF. The CDR3 DNA reads TGTGCCTGGGGGCGAGGGGGCTCCTACGAGCAGTACTTC.

This sequence joins TRBV10-3 and TRBJ2-2; 9 nucleotides align to TRBD2. The J segment lost 6 bases and the V segment lost 4 bases, leaving 9 bases of the junction unmatched. CDR3 length: 16 residues. Germline CDR1 is ENHRY and CDR2 is SYGVKD. The CDR3 reads CAISGSSAGGAGELFF. For the CDR3, the DNA is TGTGCCATCAGTGGGAGTAGCGCGGGAGGGGCCGGGGAGCTGTTTTTT.

The gene calls are TRBV6-5 and TRBJ2-4; 11 nucleotides line up with TRBD1. Germline trimming cut 5 bases from V and 9 bases from J; bases unmatched to any gene: 9. The CDR3 loop spans 15 amino acids. From germline, CDR1 is MNHEY and CDR2 SVGAGI. The CDR3 protein is CASSRGTGGKFIQYF. In nucleotides, the CDR3 is TGTGCCAGCAGTAGGGGGACAGGGGGAAAGTTCATTCAGTACTTC.

The chain uses TRBV19 and TRBJ1-5; 10 bases agree with TRBD1. V lost 4 bases, J lost 7 bases, and 7 bases stayed unmatched. The V gene's germline CDR1 is LNHDA and CDR2 SQIVND (reference sequence). The CDR3 length is 15 residues. This chain's CDR3 is CASSTPGQGIQPQHF. The CDR3 DNA reads as TGTGCCAGTAGTACCCCGGGACAGGGGATCCAGCCCCAGCATTTT.

The chain recombines TRBV5-1 with TRBJ2-5, with no clear D. Trimming cost V 4 bases and J 2 bases, with 15 bases left between them. The CDR3 is made up of 15 amino acids. Germline values: CDR1 SGHRS, CDR2 YFSETQ. In DNA form, the CDR3 reads TGCGCCAGCAGCCCGGGCTTCACCCCACAAGAGACCCAGTACTTC. It codes for CASSPGFTPQETQYF.

About this clone: Its ends do not fully match the called genes, so a read error is possible. The chain combines TRBV13 with TRBJ2-1; tentative D call: TRBD2 (5 bases). Germline assignment: CDR1 PRHDT and CDR2 FYEKMQ (reference sequence). The CDR3 sequence is 14 residues long. DNA for the CDR3: TGTGCCAGCAGCCTAGGGAGCTCCTACAATGAGCAGTTCTTC. It encodes CASSLGSSYNEQFF.

The chain uses TRBV10-3 and TRBJ1-1; D remains unclear. CDR1 ENHRY and CDR2 SYGVKD come from the germline V gene. The CDR3 loop spans 13 amino acids. Trimming shortened V by 6 bases and J by 4 bases, and 12 bases separated the two germline ends. The CDR3 here is CAISVGPLTEAFF. The DNA for the CDR3 is TGTGCCATCAGCGTCGGCCCCCTCACTGAAGCTTTCTTT.

The CDR3 loop is CASSLGSGSLVSEQYF. The CDR3 DNA follows: TGTGCCAGCAGCTTAGGAAGCGGGAGCCTAGTCTCTGAGCAGTACTTC. This sequence joins TRBV7-8 and TRBJ2-7; 8 nucleotides align to TRBD2. CDR3 length: 16 residues. The ends lost 1 base at V and 7 bases at J; junction bases unmatched: 12. Looked up from germline, CDR1 is SGHVS and CDR2 is FQNEAQ. Filled out from reference TRBV7-8 and TRBJ2-7, the complete variable domain reads GAGVSQSPRYKVAKRGQDVALRCDPISGHVSLFWYQQALGQGPEFLTYFQNEAQLDKSGLPSDRFFAERPEGSVSTLKIQRTQQEDSAVYLCASSLGSGSLVSEQYFGPGTRLTVT.

This chain joins TRBV7-9 and TRBJ2-1; D remains unclear. V lost 5 bases and J 2 bases, leaving 10 bases between the germline ends. CDR3 length: 14 residues. From germline, CDR1 is SEHNR and CDR2 FQNEAQ (reference sequence). The CDR3 region has the DNA TGTGCCAGCAGCCGTGGCGGAACCTACAATGAGCAGTTCTTC. It translates to CASSRGGTYNEQFF.

V and J are TRBV5-1 and TRBJ2-7; D not certain. The ends were cut back, 0 bases at V and 2 bases at J, with 3 bases in the middle. CDR3 size: 12 residues. Germline V lookup: CDR1 SGHRS, CDR2 YFSETQ. The CDR3 DNA reads as TGCGCCAGCAGCTTGGCACCCTACGAGCAGTACTTC. Residues: CASSLAPYEQYF.

The rearrangement links TRBV25-1 to TRBJ2-5, with D uncertain. V was trimmed by 5 bases and J by 1 base, leaving 8 bases between them. Per germline, CDR1 MGHDK and CDR2 SYGVNS. This CDR3 contains 13 residues. The CDR3 here is CASSRGSQETQYF. Written as DNA, the CDR3 is TGTGCCAGCAGTCGTGGCAGCCAAGAGACCCAGTACTTC.

This chain joins TRBV6-4 and TRBJ1-5, with 7 bases lining up with TRBD1. This CDR3 has 13 amino acids. Per the germline V gene, CDR1 is MRHNA and CDR2 is SNTAGT. Trimming at V came to 10 bases and at J to 3 bases, leaving 6 bases not matched to a gene. This CDR3 is CAIHKGANQPQHF. Written as DNA, the CDR3 is TGTGCCATCCATAAGGGGGCCAATCAGCCCCAGCATTTT.

The chain recombines TRBV5-4 with TRBJ2-5; 14 bases are shared with TRBD2. CDR3 size: 20 residues. V lost 3 bases, J lost 5 bases, and 18 bases stayed unmatched. Germline V gives CDR1 SGHNT, CDR2 YYREEE (reference sequence). Here the CDR3 DNA reads TGTGCCAGCAGCTCCCCTGTGCCCGGGACTAGCGGGAGTGAATGGGAGACCCAGTACTTC. Residues: CASSSPVPGTSGSEWETQYF. Full variable domain (remainder filled in from reference TRBV5-4 and TRBJ2-5): ETGVTQSPTHLIKTRGQQVTLRCSSQSGHNTVSWYQQALGQGPQFIFQYYREEENGRGNFPPRFSGLQFPNYSSELNVNALELDDSALYLCASSSPVPGTSGSEWETQYFGPGTRLLVL.

This chain connects TRBV5-1 to TRBJ2-7, with 9 bases that match TRBD1. CDR3 length: 14 amino acids. V trimming: 0 bases; J trimming: 4 bases; junction bases outside the gene matches: 2. CDR1 SGHRS and CDR2 YFSETQ come from the germline V gene. Here the CDR3 reads CASSLEGQGYEQYF. CDR3 coding DNA: TGCGCCAGCAGCTTGGAGGGACAGGGATACGAGCAGTACTTC. The variable domain in full, completed from reference TRBV5-1 and TRBJ2-7, reads KAGVTQTPRYLIKTRGQQVTLSCSPISGHRSVSWYQQTPGQGLQFLFEYFSETQRNKGNFPGRFSGRQFSNSRSEMNVSTLELGDSALYLCASSLEGQGYEQYFGPGTRLTVT.

J is TRBJ1-4 and V is TRBV19; 9 nucleotides line up with TRBD1. Trimming at V came to 3 bases and at J to 5 bases, leaving 4 bases not matched to a gene. The CDR3 extends over 15 amino acids. CDR1 is LNHDA and CDR2 is SQIVND in the germline V gene (reference sequence). In DNA, the CDR3 is TGTGCCAGTAGTATTTTAGGGACAGGGAATGAAAAACTGTTTTTT. Its protein is CASSILGTGNEKLFF.

V usage is TRBV21-1 and J usage is TRBJ2-7. TRBV21-1 is a pseudogene. The CDR3 spans 12 residues. CDR3: CASSKHDYEQYF. The CDR3 bases are TGTGCCAGCAGCAAACACGACTACGAGCAGTACTTC.

J is TRBJ2-2 and V is TRBV7-9, with TRBD2 matching 15 bases. The CDR3 is 16 amino acids. J lost 4 bases, V lost 4 bases, and 1 base had no gene match. Germline V gene sequence: CDR1 SEHNR, CDR2 FQNEAQ (reference sequence). The CDR3 nucleotides read TGTGCCAGCAGCTGGGGACTAGCGGGAGGCACCGGGGAGCTGTTTTTT. Protein: CASSWGLAGGTGELFF.